This entry is about one T cell receptor beta chain. Its antigen remains unknown. The CDR3 contains 15 residues. The germline V gene has CDR1 LNHDA and CDR2 SQIVND (reference sequence). Trimming cost V 5 bases and J 4 bases; bases outside gene matches: 8. This sample is part of a study of T cell clonotyping in hematopoietic cell transplantation. The study's findings and limits: Broader posttransplant TCR repertoire diversity was predicted by graft donor and pretransplant recipient Inverse Simpson Index values. At the given depth, recipient repertoires were over 95% de novo clonotypes. Recipient TCR diversity dropped after transplant; expanded clonotypes rose from day 30 to 180.

The method was immunoSEQ multiplex PCR; TCRdb's version includes in-frame clones alone and lacks a portion of them. Among roughly 7,500 clones listed, 90% to 95% were seen once. Samples: about 28 days before transplant, then days 30, 100 and 180 after. This material consisted of PBMCs, taken 180 days after allogeneic stem cell transplant. This sequence was found in a female patient aged 50 to 65 who had an allogeneic stem cell transplant from an unrelated donor, so the T cells may come from the graft donor. Some clones in this sample may be carry-over from other donors' samples. The chain is built from TRBV19 and TRBJ1-5; 7 bases align to TRBD1. The CDR3 DNA sequence: TGTGCCAGTAGTTTATACCGGGACAGAAATCAGCCCCAGCATTTT. It encodes CASSLYRDRNQPQHF.